Listed here is a single T cell receptor (beta chain). The antigen is not known. Healthy people donating bone marrow made up the donors. Nominally healthy donors provided the samples, though records likely missed some immune exposures. This CDR3 is 18 amino acids long. This entry belongs to a study of cytomegalovirus exposure and HLA in healthy donors. Study as a whole: The 95 million to 120 million unique TCR beta sequences, from 150 million to 200 million T cells, were found by an earlier analysis. Overall study results and limits: Rarity held for most TCR sequences, but there were some public TCRs that occurred in many donors.

PCR primers comprised 60 Vbeta and 13 Jbeta primers. Using immunoSEQ multiplex PCR, the repertoire was profiled, and TCRdb retains in-frame clones only, with some absent. This sample has more than 80,000 clones; roughly 82% occur once, and the top ten carry 7% to 10%. This chain links TRBV21-1 with TRBJ1-5; TRBD1 is taken as the D call from the table, unchecked against the DNA. TRBV21-1 is tagged as a pseudogene. This TCR was recovered from a human donor in good health. Sequenced input: PBMCs. CDR3 DNA: TGTGCCAGCAGCAAAGGCCGGACAGGGGGCGATAGCAATCAGCCCCAGCATTTT. It translates to CASSKGRTGGDSNQPQHF.